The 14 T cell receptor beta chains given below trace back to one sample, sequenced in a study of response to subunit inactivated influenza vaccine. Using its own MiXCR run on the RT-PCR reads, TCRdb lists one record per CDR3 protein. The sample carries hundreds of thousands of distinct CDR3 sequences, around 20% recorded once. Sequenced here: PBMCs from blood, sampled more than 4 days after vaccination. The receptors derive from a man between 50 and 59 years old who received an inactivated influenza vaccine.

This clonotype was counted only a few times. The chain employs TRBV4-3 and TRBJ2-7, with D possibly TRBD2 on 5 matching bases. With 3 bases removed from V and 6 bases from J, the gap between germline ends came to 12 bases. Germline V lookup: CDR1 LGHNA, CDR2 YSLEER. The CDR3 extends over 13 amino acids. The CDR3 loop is CASSQARSGEQYF. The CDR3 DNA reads TGCGCCAGCAGCCAGGCCCGAAGCGGCGAGCAGTACTTC.

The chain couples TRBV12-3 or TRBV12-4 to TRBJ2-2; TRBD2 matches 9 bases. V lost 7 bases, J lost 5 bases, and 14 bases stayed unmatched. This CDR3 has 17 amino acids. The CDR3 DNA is TGTGCCAGCACCCTAAGGGGGCGGGGGGGCCGGACCGGGGAGCTGTTTTTT. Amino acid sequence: CASTLRGRGGRTGELFF.

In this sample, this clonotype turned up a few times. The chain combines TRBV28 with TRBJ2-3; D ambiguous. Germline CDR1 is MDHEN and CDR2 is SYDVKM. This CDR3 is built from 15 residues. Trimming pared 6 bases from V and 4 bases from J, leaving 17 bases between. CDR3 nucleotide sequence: TGTGCCAGCAGCCTAGTAAATTCTCCCCCAGATACGCAGTATTTT. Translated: CASSLVNSPPDTQYF.

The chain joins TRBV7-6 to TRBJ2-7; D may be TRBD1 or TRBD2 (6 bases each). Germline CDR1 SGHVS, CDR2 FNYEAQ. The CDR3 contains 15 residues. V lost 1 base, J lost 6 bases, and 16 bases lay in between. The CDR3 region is CASSLGVGGSGEQYF. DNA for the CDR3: TGTGCCAGCAGCTTAGGCGTCGGGGGCTCAGGCGAGCAGTACTTC.

The CDR3 loop reads CASSFGTPWDNEQFF. The CDR3 DNA follows: TGCGCCAGCAGCTTCGGGACTCCATGGGACAATGAGCAGTTCTTC. The chain recombines TRBV5-1 with TRBJ2-1; D might be TRBD2 (6 bases). The CDR3 loop spans 15 amino acids. Germline assignment: CDR1 SGHRS and CDR2 YFSETQ. Trimming left V 2 bases short and J 5 bases short, with 14 bases between.

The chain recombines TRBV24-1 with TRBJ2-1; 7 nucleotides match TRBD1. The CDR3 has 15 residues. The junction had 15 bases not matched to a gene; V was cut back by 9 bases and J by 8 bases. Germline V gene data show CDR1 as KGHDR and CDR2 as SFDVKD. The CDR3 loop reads CATSRERGPIDEQFF. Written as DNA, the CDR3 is TGTGCCACCTCCCGTGAGAGGGGGCCGATTGATGAGCAGTTCTTC.

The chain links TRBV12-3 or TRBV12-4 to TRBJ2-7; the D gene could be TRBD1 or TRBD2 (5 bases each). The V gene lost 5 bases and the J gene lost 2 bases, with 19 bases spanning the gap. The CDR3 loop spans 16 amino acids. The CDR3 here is CASSRGPGPKAYEQYF. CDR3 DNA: TGTGCCAGCAGTAGAGGACCGGGACCCAAAGCCTACGAGCAGTACTTC.

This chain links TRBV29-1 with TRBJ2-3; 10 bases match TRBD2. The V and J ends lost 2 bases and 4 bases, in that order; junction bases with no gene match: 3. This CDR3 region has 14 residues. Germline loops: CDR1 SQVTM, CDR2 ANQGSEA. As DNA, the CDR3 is TGCAGCGTTGAAAAGCGGGGGGGCTCAGATACGCAGTATTTT. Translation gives CSVEKRGGSDTQYF.

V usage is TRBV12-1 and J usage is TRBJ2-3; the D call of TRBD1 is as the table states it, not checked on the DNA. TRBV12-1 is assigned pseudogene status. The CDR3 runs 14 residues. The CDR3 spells CASSSPFHTDTQYF. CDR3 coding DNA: TGTGCCAGCAGCTCCCCTTTTCACACAGATACGCAGTATTTT.

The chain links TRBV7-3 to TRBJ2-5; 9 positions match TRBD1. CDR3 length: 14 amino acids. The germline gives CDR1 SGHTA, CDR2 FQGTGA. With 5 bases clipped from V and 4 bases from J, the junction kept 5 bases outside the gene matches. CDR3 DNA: TGTGCCAGCAGCCATACAGGGGGCGCAGAGACCCAGTACTTC. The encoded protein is CASSHTGGAETQYF.

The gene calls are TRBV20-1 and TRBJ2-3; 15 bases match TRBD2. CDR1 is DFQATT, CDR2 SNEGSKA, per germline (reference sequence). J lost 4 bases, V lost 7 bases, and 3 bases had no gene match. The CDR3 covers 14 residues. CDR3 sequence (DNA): TGCAGTGGGACTAGCGGGAGGGTGCCAGATACGCAGTATTTT. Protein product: CSGTSGRVPDTQYF.

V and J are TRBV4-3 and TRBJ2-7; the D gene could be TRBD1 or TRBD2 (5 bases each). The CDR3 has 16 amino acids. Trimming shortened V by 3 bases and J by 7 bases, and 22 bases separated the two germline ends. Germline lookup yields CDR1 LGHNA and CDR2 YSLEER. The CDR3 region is CASSQVPDIRTGEQYF. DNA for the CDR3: TGCGCCAGCAGCCAGGTCCCGGACATTCGAACGGGGGAGCAGTACTTC.

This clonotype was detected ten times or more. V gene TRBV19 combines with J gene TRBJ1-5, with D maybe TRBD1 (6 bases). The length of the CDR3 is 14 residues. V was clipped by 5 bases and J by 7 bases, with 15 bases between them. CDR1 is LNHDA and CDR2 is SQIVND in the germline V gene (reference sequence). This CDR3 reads CASSARTVGQPQHF. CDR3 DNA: TGTGCCAGTAGTGCCAGGACAGTTGGACAGCCCCAGCATTTT.

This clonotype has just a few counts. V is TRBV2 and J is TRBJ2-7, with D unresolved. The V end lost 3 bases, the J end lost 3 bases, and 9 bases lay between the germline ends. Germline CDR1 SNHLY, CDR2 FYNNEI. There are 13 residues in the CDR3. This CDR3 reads CASSEMDGYEQYF. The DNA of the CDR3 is TGTGCCAGCAGTGAGATGGACGGCTACGAGCAGTACTTC.